Listed below are T cell receptor beta chains from one sample, sequenced in a study of blood T cell repertoires in COVID-19. The repertoire was sequenced with immunoSEQ multiplex PCR; TCRdb's copy has only in-frame clones and lacks some. The table lists under 200,000 clones, 80% to 85% of them singletons, with over 2% in the top ten. The sequenced material came from peripheral blood. The source of these receptors is a human donor with acute or convalescent COVID-19. The donor label of this sample is uncertain. CDR3s include the opening cysteine and the closing phenylalanine or tryptophan. Fields, in order: J gene, D gene, clone size, V gene, CDR3 DNA, CDR3 protein. D genes are given only for firm matches. Not all rows give a size; the values are once, few, many and, for expanded clones, a class.

J: TRBJ2-1; D: TRBD2; size: few; V: TRBV3-1/TRBV3-2; DNA: TGTGCCAGCAGCCAAGATCCCAGCGGGAGGCCAAATGAGCAGTTCTTC; CDR3: CASSQDPSGRPNEQFF
J: TRBJ2-5; D: TRBD2; size: few; V: TRBV7-9; DNA: TGTGCCAGCAGCTTAGGCGGGGGCCAAGAGACCCAGTACTTC; CDR3: CASSLGGGQETQYF
J: TRBJ2-1; D: NA; size: NA; V: TRBV11-2; DNA: TGTGCCAGCAGCAGAGTCCTCAGGGGAGAGAGATTCTTC; CDR3: CASSRVLRGERFF
J: TRBJ2-3; D: NA; size: NA; V: TRBV28; DNA: TGTGCCAGCAGTTTACTAGCGTACACAGATACGCAGTATTTT; CDR3: CASSLLAYTDTQYF
J: TRBJ2-2; D: TRBD1; size: once; V: TRBV2; DNA: TGTGCCAGCAGACAGGGGGTGAACACCGGGGAGCTGTTTTTT; CDR3: CASRQGVNTGELFF
J: TRBJ2-7; D: NA; size: NA; V: TRBV2; DNA: TGTGCCGGGGGCGGGACAGCCTACGAGCAGTACTTC; CDR3: CAGGGTAYEQYF
J: TRBJ2-7; D: NA; size: NA; V: TRBV4-1; DNA: TGCGCCAGCAGCCTAGCGACCCCCTACGAGCAGTACTTC; CDR3: CASSLATPYEQYF
J: TRBJ2-3; D: NA; size: NA; V: TRBV19; DNA: TGTGCCAGTAAGGATAGTCGGGGGGCCACAGATACGCAGTATTTT; CDR3: CASKDSRGATDTQYF
J: TRBJ2-5; D: NA; size: NA; V: TRBV5-1; DNA: TGCGCCAGCAGCTTGCAGGGCCCAGAGACCCAGTACTTC; CDR3: CASSLQGPETQYF
J: TRBJ2-7; D: NA; size: NA; V: TRBV18; DNA: TGTGCCAGCTCAGATCTCCAAACCGGCGAGCAGTACTTC; CDR3: CASSDLQTGEQYF
J: TRBJ2-7; D: NA; size: NA; V: TRBV29-1; DNA: TGCAGCGTTGAAGGAGGGCAGCCCTACGAGCAGTACTTC; CDR3: CSVEGGQPYEQYF
J: TRBJ1-1; D: NA; size: NA; V: TRBV7-3; DNA: TGTGCCAGCAGCTCAAAGGGGGGGCTGACTGAAGCTTTCTTT; CDR3: CASSSKGGLTEAFF
J: TRBJ1-3; D: TRBD1; size: NA; V: TRBV19; DNA: TGTGCCAGTCGACTAACAGGGGGCGGCCCTGGAAACACCATATATTTT; CDR3: CASRLTGGGPGNTIYF
J: TRBJ2-5; D: NA; size: few; V: TRBV3-1/TRBV3-2; DNA: TGTGCCAGCAGCCAACAGGTCTCTGGGCCAGAGACCCAGTACTTC; CDR3: CASSQQVSGPETQYF
J: TRBJ2-7; D: TRBD1; size: NA; V: TRBV6-5; DNA: TGTGCCAGCAGACCCCGGGACAGGGAGGGCTACGAGCAGTACTTC; CDR3: CASRPRDREGYEQYF
J: TRBJ2-7; D: NA; size: NA; V: TRBV29-1; DNA: TGCAGCGTTGCCACAGGGACCTACGAGCAGTACTTC; CDR3: CSVATGTYEQYF
J: TRBJ2-7; D: TRBD1; size: NA; V: TRBV27; DNA: TGTGCCAGCAGTCGATCTCCCGGACAGGGGGCTTACGAGCAGTACTTC; CDR3: CASSRSPGQGAYEQYF
J: TRBJ1-2; D: TRBD1; size: NA; V: TRBV5-5; DNA: TGTGCCAGCAGCGCTACAGGGGCCGCTAACTATGGCTACACCTTC; CDR3: CASSATGAANYGYTF
J: TRBJ2-3; D: NA; size: NA; V: TRBV9; DNA: TGTGCCAGCAGCGTAGGAGCAGCGAATGCACCTAGCACAGATACGCAGTATTTT; CDR3: CASSVGAANAPSTDTQYF
J: TRBJ1-3; D: TRBD1; size: NA; V: TRBV10-1; DNA: TGCGCCAGTAATTCTAGGGGGCCGAGGAACACCATATATTTT; CDR3: CASNSRGPRNTIYF
J: TRBJ1-2; D: TRBD1; size: NA; V: TRBV7-3; DNA: TGTGCCAGCAGCGTCGGACAGGGGAGAGGCTACACCTTC; CDR3: CASSVGQGRGYTF
J: TRBJ2-4; D: NA; size: NA; V: TRBV12-3/TRBV12-4; DNA: TGTGCCAGCAGTCGGACATCTCAAAGCATTCAGTACTTC; CDR3: CASSRTSQSIQYF
J: TRBJ2-5; D: TRBD2; size: NA; V: TRBV9; DNA: TGTGCCAGCAGCCCGACGACTAGCGGGAGCCAAGAGACCCAGTACTTC; CDR3: CASSPTTSGSQETQYF
J: TRBJ1-5; D: TRBD1; size: NA; V: TRBV7-2; DNA: TGTGCCAGCAGCCTGCGGACAGGGGGGGATCAGCCCCAGCATTTT; CDR3: CASSLRTGGDQPQHF
J: TRBJ2-1; D: NA; size: NA; V: TRBV7-9; DNA: TGTGCCAGCGTTGGGGGGTCCAATTCCTACAATGAGCAGTTCTTC; CDR3: CASVGGSNSYNEQFF
J: TRBJ1-1; D: NA; size: NA; V: TRBV5-6; DNA: TGTGCCAGCAGCTTTCAGGGGAGGGACACTGAAGCTTTCTTT; CDR3: CASSFQGRDTEAFF
J: TRBJ2-2; D: NA; size: once; V: TRBV14; DNA: TGTGCCAGCAGCCAAGTGGTGCTACCTCTATCCGGGGAGCTGTTTTTT; CDR3: CASSQVVLPLSGELFF
J: TRBJ2-3; D: TRBD2; size: NA; V: TRBV3-1/TRBV3-2; DNA: TGTGCCAGCAGAGCTAGCGGGGGTAGCGATACGCAGTATTTT; CDR3: CASRASGGSDTQYF
J: TRBJ1-4; D: TRBD1; size: NA; V: TRBV6-5; DNA: TGTGCCAGTTTCGACAGGGGGCGCGGAGAAAAACTGTTTTTT; CDR3: CASFDRGRGEKLFF
J: TRBJ2-3; D: TRBD2; size: once; V: TRBV30; DNA: TGTGCCTGGAGTGGGGGCGCTAGCGGGATACTTCGGGATACGCAGTATTTT; CDR3: CAWSGGASGILRDTQYF
J: TRBJ2-6; D: NA; size: many; V: TRBV4-1; DNA: TGCGCCAGCAGCCAGGCATCTCAGGGGACTGGGGCCAACGTCCTGACTTTC; CDR3: CASSQASQGTGANVLTF